The rows below give T cell receptor beta chains drawn from one sample of a study of OX40 agonist ivuxolimab in advanced cancers. This table comes from immunoSEQ multiplex PCR, and its TCRdb copy is limited to in-frame clones, with some not included. The top ten clones hold roughly 9.4% of a sample with some 30,000 clones, about nine tenths of them seen once. Here the sequenced sample was CD4+ or CD8+ T cells sorted from blood, taken in a trial of the OX40 agonist ivuxolimab. The source is an adult with an advanced solid tumor such as melanoma, head and neck, liver or kidney cancer. Both conserved end residues are part of each CDR3. D genes are given only for firm matches. Size tells how often a clone was seen (once, few, many) or the class of an expanded clone, and some rows leave it out.

J gene	clone size	D gene	V gene	CDR3 protein	CDR3 DNA
TRBJ1-6	NA	NA	TRBV19	CASRPGNSPLHF	TGTGCCAGTAGGCCGGGTAATTCACCCCTCCACTTT
TRBJ2-2	once	NA	TRBV4-3	CASSQAGDNTGELFF	TGCGCCAGCAGCCAAGCGGGCGACAACACCGGGGAGCTGTTTTTT
TRBJ2-7	NA	TRBD2	TRBV13	CASSLSGRIHEQYF	TGTGCCAGCAGCTTAAGCGGGAGGATCCACGAGCAGTACTTC
TRBJ1-2	once	NA	TRBV6-4	CASSDPKGRPPLNGYTF	TGTGCCAGCAGTGACCCCAAAGGCAGGCCCCCGTTAAATGGCTACACCTTC
TRBJ2-5	NA	NA	TRBV7-3	CASSSGVALEGETQYF	TGTGCCAGCAGCTCAGGGGTAGCGCTTGAGGGAGAGACCCAGTACTTC
TRBJ2-7	once	NA	TRBV5-4	CASSQVFPASSSYEQYF	TGTGCCAGCAGCCAGGTCTTTCCGGCCAGCAGCTCCTACGAGCAGTACTTC
TRBJ2-7	NA	TRBD1	TRBV12-5	CASGSPQGVFYEQYF	TGTGCTAGTGGTTCACCACAGGGGGTATTCTACGAGCAGTACTTC
TRBJ1-2	NA	NA	TRBV11-2	CASSQDSQYYGYTF	TGTGCCAGCAGCCAAGACTCGCAGTACTATGGCTACACCTTC
TRBJ1-1	NA	TRBD1	TRBV5-1	CASSLKDRAFENTEAFF	TGCGCCAGCAGCTTAAAGGACAGGGCATTCGAGAACACTGAAGCTTTCTTT
TRBJ2-1	NA	NA	TRBV10-3	CATSLETHEQFF	TGTGCCACCAGCCTAGAAACCCATGAGCAGTTCTTC
TRBJ2-2	NA	TRBD1	TRBV5-6	CASSQGQGMTGELFF	TGTGCCAGCAGCCAAGGACAGGGAATGACCGGGGAGCTGTTTTTT
TRBJ2-1	NA	NA	TRBV7-6	CASSFSLAFNEQFF	TGTGCCAGCAGCTTTAGCCTAGCATTCAATGAGCAGTTCTTC
TRBJ2-5	NA	NA	TRBV5-4	CASSLWVDQETQYF	TGTGCCAGCAGCTTGTGGGTGGACCAAGAGACCCAGTACTTC
TRBJ2-2	NA	TRBD2	TRBV5-1	CASSLALAGGNTGELFF	TGCGCCAGCAGCTTGGCCCTAGCGGGAGGTAACACCGGGGAGCTGTTTTTT
TRBJ1-6	NA	NA	TRBV4-2	CASSYGGDSPLHF	TGTGCCAGCAGCTATGGGGGTGATTCACCCCTCCACTTT
TRBJ2-3	once	TRBD2	TRBV6-4	CASSASSGRGADTQYF	TGTGCCAGCAGTGCTTCTAGCGGGAGAGGTGCAGATACGCAGTATTTT
TRBJ1-1	NA	NA	TRBV4-1	CASSHTTENTEAFF	TGCGCCAGCAGCCATACGACGGAGAACACTGAAGCTTTCTTT
TRBJ2-2	NA	NA	TRBV5-6	CASSFSGELFF	TGTGCCAGCAGCTTCTCCGGGGAGCTGTTTTTT
TRBJ1-2	once	TRBD1	TRBV6-1	CASSETGGGAFYYGYTF	TGTGCCAGCAGTGAGACAGGGGGCGGAGCGTTCTACTATGGCTACACCTTC
TRBJ2-1	NA	NA	TRBV7-9	CASSLLAYLPSSYNEQFF	TGTGCCAGCAGCTTACTCGCTTACCTTCCGAGCTCCTACAATGAGCAGTTCTTC
TRBJ1-2	NA	NA	TRBV6-5	CASDVGAYYGYTF	TGTGCCTCGGACGTCGGAGCTTACTATGGCTACACCTTC
TRBJ1-1	NA	NA	TRBV6-5	CASSDSRFGTEAFF	TGTGCCAGCAGTGACTCCCGATTTGGGACTGAAGCTTTCTTT
TRBJ2-7	NA	NA	TRBV11-2	CASSLEVGDYEQYF	TGTGCCAGCAGCTTAGAGGTGGGAGACTACGAGCAGTACTTC
TRBJ1-1	NA	TRBD1	TRBV4-1	CASSQGEGARDTEAFF	TGCGCCAGCAGCCAAGGGGAGGGGGCTAGGGACACTGAAGCTTTCTTT
TRBJ2-7	NA	NA	TRBV5-1	CASSLDRDRQYF	TGCGCCAGCAGCTTGGACAGGGATCGGCAGTACTTC
TRBJ1-5	NA	NA	TRBV21-1	CASSKEGGRDQPQHF	TGTGCCAGCAGCAAAGAGGGAGGGAGGGATCAGCCCCAGCATTTT
TRBJ2-1	NA	NA	TRBV6-5	CASSYSNGHNEQFF	TGTGCCAGCAGTTACTCTAACGGACACAATGAGCAGTTCTTC
TRBJ2-1	NA	NA	TRBV19	CASSIAGTTLSEQFF	TGTGCCAGTAGTATCGCCGGGACCACCCTTAGTGAGCAGTTCTTC
TRBJ2-5	NA	NA	TRBV4-1	CASSWTAYQETQYF	TGCGCCAGCAGTTGGACGGCGTACCAAGAGACCCAGTACTTC